Listed below are T cell receptor beta chains from one sample, sequenced in a study of graft-versus-host responses after intestinal transplantation. Profiled with immunoSEQ multiplex PCR; TCRdb holds only in-frame clones, not every one. The sample consists of almost 15,000 clones, approximately 70% of them appearing once. Sequenced material: ileum tissue, taken just over 700 days after intestinal transplantation. The receptors shown here come from a human patient who received an intestinal transplant, so some T cells may come from the graft donor. Both conserved end residues are part of each CDR3. Each record gives: V gene, D gene, J gene, clone size, CDR3 DNA, CDR3 protein. A D gene is named only where the DNA matches it firmly. Clone size is given for some rows only: seen once, a few or many times, or a class if the clone is expanded.

TRBV5-8,.,TRBJ2-7,few,TGTGCCAGCAGCCCGACTAGTGAACAGGGCGACGAGCAGTACTTC,CASSPTSEQGDEQYF
TRBV11-3,TRBD1,TRBJ2-7,.,TGTGCCAGCAGCTTAGGTGGGACAGGGGACTACGAGCAGTACTTC,CASSLGGTGDYEQYF
TRBV21-1,.,TRBJ1-5,.,TGTGCCAGCAGCAAGGTAGGGGATAGCAATCAGCCCCAGCATTTT,CASSKVGDSNQPQHF
TRBV5-1,.,TRBJ2-1,.,TGCGCCAGCAGCTTGAACGGTTACAATGAGCAGTTCTTC,CASSLNGYNEQFF
TRBV15,.,TRBJ2-1,.,TGTGCCACCAGCAGAGATGGTTACAATGAGCAGTTCTTC,CATSRDGYNEQFF
TRBV6-1,.,TRBJ2-5,.,TGTGCCGTAGGCCTTGAGCGGCAAGAGACCCAGTACTTC,CAVGLERQETQYF
TRBV27,.,TRBJ1-4,.,TGTGCCAGCAGCCCCCGCGGGGGGGCGGGTGAAAAACTGTTTTTT,CASSPRGGAGEKLFF
TRBV5-6,TRBD2,TRBJ2-1,.,TGTGCCAGCAGCTTAGGGACTAGCGGGAACTACAATGAGCAGTTCTTC,CASSLGTSGNYNEQFF
TRBV6-5,.,TRBJ1-5,.,TGTGCCAGCAGCTACGAGGGCAATCAGCCCCAGCATTTT,CASSYEGNQPQHF
TRBV11-2,TRBD2,TRBJ2-3,.,TGTGCCAGCAGCTTAATCGCGGGAGGGCGAGGGAGCCCAGATACGCAGTATTTT,CASSLIAGGRGSPDTQYF
TRBV29-1,TRBD1,TRBJ1-1,.,TGCAGCGTTGAAATTGGGACAGGCCCTGAGGCTTTCTTT,CSVEIGTGPEAFF
TRBV10-3,TRBD2,TRBJ2-3,.,TGTGCCTCGGGGGGGAGACGGTCAGATACGCAGTATTTT,CASGGRRSDTQYF
TRBV28,TRBD2,TRBJ2-1,.,TGTGCCAGCAGTCCGGGGGGACTAAAGAGCTCCTACAATGAGCAGTTCTTC,CASSPGGLKSSYNEQFF
TRBV11-3,.,TRBJ2-2,.,TGTGCCAGCTCGGTGGGAGACGGGGAGCTGTTTTTT,CASSVGDGELFF
TRBV2,TRBD1,TRBJ1-3,.,TGTGCCAGCAGAACAGGGGCAAACACCATATATTTT,CASRTGANTIYF
TRBV19,.,TRBJ1-1,.,TGTGCCAGTATTCAGGGAGGTACTGAAGCTTTCTTT,CASIQGGTEAFF
TRBV18,TRBD1,TRBJ1-2,.,TGTGCCAGCTCACCCGACAGGGGGCCCGGCGGCTACACCTTC,CASSPDRGPGGYTF
TRBV5-1,.,TRBJ2-7,.,TGCGCCAGCACCGACAGCTACGAGCAGTACTTC,CASTDSYEQYF
TRBV10-2,TRBD1,TRBJ2-7,.,TGCGCCAGCAGTGTCCCGGGACAGGGGTCCCCCGAGCAGTACTTC,CASSVPGQGSPEQYF
TRBV25-1,.,TRBJ2-5,.,TGTGCCAGCAGTGATGGACAAGAGACCCAGTACTTC,CASSDGQETQYF
TRBV14,.,TRBJ1-3,once,TGTGCCAGCAGCCAAGTCGCTGGGGGCCTCTCTGGAAACACCATATATTTT,CASSQVAGGLSGNTIYF
TRBV5-1,TRBD1,TRBJ1-5,few,TGCCTCCCATTAGGACAGGCGGACAATCAGCCCCAGCATTTT,CLPLGQADNQPQHF
TRBV5-1,TRBD1,TRBJ1-2,.,TGCGCCAGCAGCTTGGAGGGGACAGTTGGCGGCTACACCTTC,CASSLEGTVGGYTF
TRBV28,TRBD2,TRBJ2-2,.,TGTGCCACGGGACTAGCGAACACCGGGGAGCTGTTTTTT,CATGLANTGELFF
TRBV5-4,TRBD1,TRBJ2-3,.,TGTGCCAGCAGCTTAGGGGGACAGGGAACGTATTTT,CASSLGGQGTYF
TRBV19,.,TRBJ2-5,few,TGTGCCACCCGACCTCCCCCCGGGGCCCAGTACTTC,CATRPPPGAQYF
TRBV11-2,.,TRBJ2-1,once,TGTGCCAGCAGCTTAGGGGGGGCAAAGGGGAATGAGCAGTTCTTC,CASSLGGAKGNEQFF
TRBV4-3,.,TRBJ1-4,few,TGCGCCAGCAGCCAAGGAGGAGACGCTGAAAAACTGTTTTTT,CASSQGGDAEKLFF
TRBV6-1,.,TRBJ2-1,medium-sized,TGTGCCAGCAGTATGGCGGACGACGGAAAGTGGGAGCAGTTCTTC,CASSMADDGKWEQFF
TRBV4-2,TRBD2,TRBJ2-7,.,TGTGCCAGCAGCCAAGCCCTAGCGGGAGGGCCTTATGAGCAGTACTTC,CASSQALAGGPYEQYF
TRBV7-2,TRBD2,TRBJ2-1,.,TGTGCCAGCAGCCTCGGGGGGAACTCCTACAATGAGCAGTTCTTC,CASSLGGNSYNEQFF
TRBV7-8,TRBD2,TRBJ2-7,.,TGTGCCAGCAGCTCTAGCGGGAGCTTCTACGAGCAGTACTTC,CASSSSGSFYEQYF
TRBV7-2,TRBD2,TRBJ2-5,.,TGTGCCAGCAGCTTAGCCCGACTAGCGGGGGGGGCCCAAGAGACCCAGTACTTC,CASSLARLAGGAQETQYF
TRBV5-6,TRBD1,TRBJ2-7,.,TGTGCCAGCAGCTTAGACGGGGGACAGGGAGCAAGGGAGCAGTACTTC,CASSLDGGQGAREQYF
TRBV5-1,.,TRBJ2-1,.,TGCGCCAGCAGCTTGGAGGGGGCCTACAATGAGCAGTTCTTC,CASSLEGAYNEQFF
TRBV10-3,.,TRBJ2-7,.,TGTGCCATCAGTGACCGGGCAGACTACGAGCAGTACTTC,CAISDRADYEQYF
TRBV7-2,.,TRBJ2-7,.,TGTGCCAGCAGCTTAGCGGTTAGCGGCCACTACGAGCAGTACTTC,CASSLAVSGHYEQYF